This is a list of T cell receptor beta chains from one sample in a study of blood T cell repertoires in COVID-19. The assay was immunoSEQ multiplex PCR, and TCRdb's table has in-frame clones only and misses some. The table has over 300,000 clones, 90% seen once; the top ten hold about 7%. Source material: peripheral blood. The receptors derive from a man younger than 35 with active or convalescent COVID-19. Each CDR3 is given with its conserved first and last residue.

>TRBJ2-1|TRBV7-9
CASSPGTANEQFF
>TRBJ2-5|TRBV3-1/TRBV3-2
CASSQDPDTTETQYF
>TRBJ1-1|TRBV7-3
CASSQGQGHTEAFF
>TRBJ1-3|TRBV28
CASSSPGGSRNTIYF
>TRBJ1-2|TRBV6-5
CASSYSGHYGYTF
>TRBJ2-3|TRBV10-3
CAIRTSGVTDTQYF
>TRBJ2-5|TRBV7-2
CASSLRAGGGETQYF
>TRBJ1-5|TRBV19
CASNPRGVTNQPQHF
>TRBJ2-1|TRBV10-2
CASGELGQASYNEQFF
>TRBJ2-1|TRBV3-1/TRBV3-2
CASSQTGTGNNEQFF
>TRBJ1-4|TRBV9
CASSTSGAGVKLFF
>TRBJ2-1|TRBV11-2
CASSPGQGTYNEQFF
>TRBJ2-5|TRBV27
CASRLAGITWETQYF
>TRBJ1-1|TRBV11-2
CASSSNRAIMSGTEAFF
>TRBJ1-2|TRBV27
CASRYGSGVGYGYTF
>TRBJ2-7|TRBV7-9
CASQAPEQPYEQYF
>TRBJ1-1|TRBV7-9
CASTKGGGVTEAFF
>TRBJ2-3|TRBV4-2
CASSLAGKDTQYF
>TRBJ2-1|TRBV2
CASSGGLAGYNEQFF
>TRBJ1-2|TRBV9
CASSPHGEPGNGYTF
>TRBJ2-2|TRBV24-1
CATSERFSGELFF
>TRBJ1-6|TRBV24-1
CATSDFGTGPLHF
>TRBJ2-1|TRBV7-3
CASSFERADEQFF
>TRBJ1-1|TRBV21-1
CASSKARSRTGKNTEAFF
>TRBJ1-5|TRBV18
CASSPWDRVSDQPQHF